This TCR beta chain was sequenced in a study of cytomegalovirus exposure and HLA in healthy donors. Study-wide background: Earlier findings included about 120 million unique TCR beta sequences obtained from 180 million or so T cells.

Points on this clone: The antigen remains unidentified.

General study points: From TCR beta sequences, most subjects' HLA-A and HLA-B alleles were reportedly predicted accurately. Reports showed the classifier diagnosing cytomegalovirus status with high specificity and sensitivity. The listing of 150 to 200 TCR beta chains classed them as cytomegalovirus-associated.

The junction had 14 bases not matched to a gene; V was cut back by 3 bases and J by 5 bases. CDR1 SGHRS and CDR2 YFSETQ come from the germline V gene. This CDR3 comprises 16 residues. The PCR contained 60 Vbeta and 13 Jbeta primers. Sequencing was performed with immunoSEQ multiplex PCR; in TCRdb, only in-frame clones are kept and a portion is missing. The sample has about 160,000 clones; roughly 72% are singletons. Source material: PBMCs. This chain links TRBV5-1 with TRBJ2-7, with 7 bases that match TRBD1. This sequence originates from a man aged 40-49 years in good health and CMV-seropositive. This chain's CDR3 is CASSWIPQGKVHEQYF. The CDR3 DNA is TGCGCCAGCAGCTGGATTCCACAGGGGAAGGTCCACGAGCAGTACTTC.